Given below is one T cell receptor (beta chain) in context. Its antigen is still unknown. This entry is derived from a study of cytomegalovirus exposure and HLA in healthy donors. Study observations and caveats: Most TCR beta V segments were productive about 87% or about 30% of the time in an earlier analysis. TCR beta sequences reportedly predicted most subjects' HLA-A and HLA-B alleles accurately. Among TCR beta chains, those listed as cytomegalovirus-associated numbered 164.

The germline V gene encodes CDR1 MNHEY and CDR2 SVGAGI. V was clipped by 5 bases and J by 4 bases; unmatched bases: 9. The CDR3 contains 15 residues. PCR employed 60 Vbeta and 13 Jbeta primers. Clones were read by immunoSEQ multiplex PCR, and TCRdb kept only the in-frame ones, dropping some. The sample comprises roughly 240,000 clones, around 80% of which are singletons, and 0.47% rests with the top ten. This sequence originates from a boy aged 10-17 years in good health and CMV-seronegative. The chain recombines TRBV6-5 with TRBJ2-7; 9 bases fit TRBD1. The sample was PBMCs. The CDR3 bases are TGTGCCAGCAGTCCCCACAGGGGGCGCGGGTACGAGCAGTACTTC. Its protein is CASSPHRGRGYEQYF.